These T cell receptor beta chains were read from a single sample in a study of blood T cell repertoires in COVID-19. Generated by immunoSEQ multiplex PCR, the TCRdb table keeps only in-frame clones and is missing some. The sample consists of approximately 31,000 clones, over 75% of them appearing once. The specimen sequenced was peripheral blood. Source of these receptors: a woman aged 55-70 years with active COVID-19. The CDR3 runs from the conserved cysteine through the conserved F or W. The D gene is left open where the match is weak. The size field is filled for only some rows; it gives once, few, many or a size class.

D gene	J gene	clone size	V gene	CDR3 protein	CDR3 DNA
TRBD2	TRBJ2-1	NA	TRBV27	CASSPWTSGAGMNEQFF	TGTGCCAGCAGTCCCTGGACTAGCGGGGCGGGCATGAATGAGCAGTTCTTC
NA	TRBJ1-6	NA	TRBV2	CASSGRHPTEGSPLHF	TGTGCCAGCAGTGGCAGGCATCCGACCGAGGGTTCACCCCTCCACTTT
TRBD2	TRBJ2-1	NA	TRBV19	CASSPLAGGSFF	TGTGCCAGTAGTCCGTTAGCGGGGGGGTCTTTCTTC
NA	TRBJ1-2	once	TRBV4-1	CASSHTPRAGHIRNYGYTF	TGCGCCAGCAGCCACACTCCCCGGGCAGGGCACATTCGGAACTATGGCTACACCTTC
TRBD2	TRBJ2-1	few	TRBV19	CASSPTGVAGTYNEQFF	TGTGCCAGTAGTCCGACTGGAGTAGCGGGGACATACAATGAGCAGTTCTTC
NA	TRBJ2-5	NA	TRBV2	CASFTQPRYQETQYF	TGTGCCAGCTTCACCCAGCCCAGGTATCAAGAGACCCAGTACTTC
TRBD1	TRBJ1-1	NA	TRBV3-1/TRBV3-2	CASSQDHRGRLNTEAFF	TGTGCCAGCAGCCAAGACCACAGGGGGAGGTTGAACACTGAAGCTTTCTTT
TRBD1	TRBJ2-7	NA	TRBV28	CASSLRQGYEQYF	TGTGCCAGCAGTCTCCGACAGGGCTACGAGCAGTACTTC
NA	TRBJ1-3	NA	TRBV18	CASSRRGLDGNTIYF	TGTGCCAGCTCACGAAGGGGTCTCGACGGAAACACCATATATTTT
TRBD2	TRBJ2-5	NA	TRBV4-2	CASSPLGTSGDQETQYF	TGTGCCAGCAGCCCCCTAGGGACTAGCGGGGACCAAGAGACCCAGTACTTC
NA	TRBJ2-7	NA	TRBV5-1	CASSLGFGDEQYF	TGCGCCAGCAGCTTGGGGTTCGGAGACGAGCAGTACTTC
TRBD2	TRBJ2-2	NA	TRBV19	CASSIGAGTSEKRYTGELFF	TGTGCCAGTAGTATAGGGGCGGGGACTAGCGAAAAGCGGTACACCGGGGAGCTGTTTTTT
TRBD1	TRBJ2-7	NA	TRBV11-2	CASSSGTGGFYEQYF	TGTGCCAGCAGTTCCGGGACAGGGGGTTTCTACGAGCAGTACTTC
TRBD1	TRBJ1-5	NA	TRBV3-1/TRBV3-2	CASSRGTANQPQHF	TGTGCCAGCAGCCGCGGGACAGCGAATCAGCCCCAGCATTTT